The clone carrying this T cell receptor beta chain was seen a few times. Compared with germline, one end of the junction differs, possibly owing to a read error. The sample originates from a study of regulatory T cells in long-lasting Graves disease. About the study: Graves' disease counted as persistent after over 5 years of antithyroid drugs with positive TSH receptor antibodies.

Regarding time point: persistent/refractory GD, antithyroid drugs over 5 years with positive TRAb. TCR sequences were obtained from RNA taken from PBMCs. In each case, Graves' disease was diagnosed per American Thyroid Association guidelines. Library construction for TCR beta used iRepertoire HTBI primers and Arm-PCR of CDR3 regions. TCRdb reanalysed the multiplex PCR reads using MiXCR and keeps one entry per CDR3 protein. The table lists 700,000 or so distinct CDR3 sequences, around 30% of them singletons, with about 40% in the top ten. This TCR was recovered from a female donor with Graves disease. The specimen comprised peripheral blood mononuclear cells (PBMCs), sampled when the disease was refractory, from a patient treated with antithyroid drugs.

CDR3 in DNA: TGCGCCAGCAGCCGGTCGCTCGGGACAGAAAAGACTAACTATGGCTACACCTTC. Amino acids: CASSRSLGTEKTNYGYTF. V usage is TRBV7-3 and J usage is TRBJ1-2; 7 bases map to TRBD1. The CDR3 spans 18 residues. CDR1 and CDR2 from the germline V gene are SGHTA and FQGTGA.